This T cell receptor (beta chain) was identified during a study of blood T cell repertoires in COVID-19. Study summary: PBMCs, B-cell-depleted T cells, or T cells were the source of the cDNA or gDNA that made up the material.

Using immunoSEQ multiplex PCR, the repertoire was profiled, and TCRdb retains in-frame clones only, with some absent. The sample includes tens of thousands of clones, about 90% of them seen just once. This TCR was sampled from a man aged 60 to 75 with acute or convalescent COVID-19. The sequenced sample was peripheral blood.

In nucleotides, the CDR3 is TGCGCCAGCAGCCAAGGGGCAGGGAGGGCAGATACGCAGTATTTT. Amino acid sequence: CASSQGAGRADTQYF. V gene TRBV4-3 combines with J gene TRBJ2-3; 7 bases line up with TRBD2. With 1 base clipped from V and 4 bases from J, the junction kept 5 bases outside the gene matches. The CDR3 consists of 15 residues. Germline V lookup: CDR1 LGHNA, CDR2 YSLEER.